This TCR beta chain is from a study of blood T cell repertoires in COVID-19. Study at large: The cDNA or gDNA used as material had been derived from T cells, B-cell-depleted T cells, or PBMCs.

TCRdb's copy holds only in-frame clones and misses some; the assay was immunoSEQ multiplex PCR. The sample lists roughly 150,000 clones, 65% to 85% seen once, with about 5.8% in the top ten. The germline V and J ends were trimmed by 4 bases and 1 base, with 12 bases remaining between them. Germline-derived CDR1 and CDR2 are SGDLS and YYNGEE. This CDR3 contains 14 residues. This TCR came from a woman aged 40 to 50 with acute COVID-19. The rearrangement joins TRBV9 to TRBJ2-7; D not resolved. The sequenced material came from PBMCs or T cells enriched from blood (not recorded which). The CDR3 sequence: CASSPVVYSYEQYF. The CDR3 nucleotides are TGTGCCAGCAGCCCGGTGGTTTATTCCTACGAGCAGTACTTC.